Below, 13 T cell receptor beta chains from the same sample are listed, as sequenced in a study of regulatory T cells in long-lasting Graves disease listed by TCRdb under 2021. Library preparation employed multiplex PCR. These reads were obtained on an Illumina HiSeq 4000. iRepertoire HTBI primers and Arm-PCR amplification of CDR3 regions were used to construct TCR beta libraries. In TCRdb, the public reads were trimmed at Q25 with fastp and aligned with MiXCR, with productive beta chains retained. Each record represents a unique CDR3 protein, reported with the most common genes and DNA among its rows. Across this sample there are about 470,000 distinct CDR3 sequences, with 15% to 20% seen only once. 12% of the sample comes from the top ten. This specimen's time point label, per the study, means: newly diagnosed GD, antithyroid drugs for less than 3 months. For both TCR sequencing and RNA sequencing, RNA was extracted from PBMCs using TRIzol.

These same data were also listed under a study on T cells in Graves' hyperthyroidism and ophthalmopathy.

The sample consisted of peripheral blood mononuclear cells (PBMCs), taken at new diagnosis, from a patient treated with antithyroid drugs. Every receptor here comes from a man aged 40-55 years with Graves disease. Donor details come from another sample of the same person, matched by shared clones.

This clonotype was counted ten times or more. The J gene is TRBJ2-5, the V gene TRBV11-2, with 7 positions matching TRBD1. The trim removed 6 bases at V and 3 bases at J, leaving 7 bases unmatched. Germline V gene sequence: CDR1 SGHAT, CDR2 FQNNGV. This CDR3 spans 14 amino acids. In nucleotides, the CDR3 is TGTGCCAGCAGACACCTCAGGGGGAAAGAGACCCAGTACTTC. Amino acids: CASRHLRGKETQYF.

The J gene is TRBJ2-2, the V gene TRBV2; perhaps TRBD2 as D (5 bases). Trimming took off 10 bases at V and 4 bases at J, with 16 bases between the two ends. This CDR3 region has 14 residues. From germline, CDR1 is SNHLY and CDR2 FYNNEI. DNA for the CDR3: TGTGCCACCAGAGATCCTCGGGGCACCGGGGAGCTGTTTTTT. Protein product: CATRDPRGTGELFF.

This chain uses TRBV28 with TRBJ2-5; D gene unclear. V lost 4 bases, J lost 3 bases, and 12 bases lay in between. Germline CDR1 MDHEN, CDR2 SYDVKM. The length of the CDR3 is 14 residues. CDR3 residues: CASSSRPVEETQYF. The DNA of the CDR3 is TGTGCCAGCAGTTCGCGTCCGGTTGAAGAGACCCAGTACTTC.

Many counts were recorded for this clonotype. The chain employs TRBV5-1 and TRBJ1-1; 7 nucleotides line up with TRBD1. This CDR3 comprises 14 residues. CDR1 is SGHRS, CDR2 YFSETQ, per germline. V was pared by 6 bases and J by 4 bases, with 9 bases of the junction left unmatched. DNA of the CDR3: TGCGCCAGCAACGGGGACAGTCGAAGCACTGAAGCTTTCTTT. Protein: CASNGDSRSTEAFF.

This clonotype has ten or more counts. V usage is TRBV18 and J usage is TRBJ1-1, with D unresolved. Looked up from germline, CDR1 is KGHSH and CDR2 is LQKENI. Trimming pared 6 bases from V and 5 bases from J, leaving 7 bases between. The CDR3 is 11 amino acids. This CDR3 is CASSVLTEAFF. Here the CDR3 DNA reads TGTGCCAGCTCGGTCCTTACTGAAGCTTTCTTT.

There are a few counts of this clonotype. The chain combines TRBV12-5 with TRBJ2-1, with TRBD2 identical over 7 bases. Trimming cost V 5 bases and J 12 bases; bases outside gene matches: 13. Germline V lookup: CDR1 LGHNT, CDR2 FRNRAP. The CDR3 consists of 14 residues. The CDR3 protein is CASGRASGNSRQFF. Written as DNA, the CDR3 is TGTGCTAGTGGTAGAGCTAGCGGAAATTCGCGGCAGTTCTTC.

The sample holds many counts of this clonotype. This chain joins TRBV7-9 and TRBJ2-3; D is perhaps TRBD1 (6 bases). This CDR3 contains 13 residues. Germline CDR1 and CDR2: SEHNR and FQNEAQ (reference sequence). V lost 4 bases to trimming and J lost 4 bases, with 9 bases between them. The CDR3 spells CASSWGRSDTQYF. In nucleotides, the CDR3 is TGTGCCAGCAGCTGGGGGCGGTCAGATACGCAGTATTTT.

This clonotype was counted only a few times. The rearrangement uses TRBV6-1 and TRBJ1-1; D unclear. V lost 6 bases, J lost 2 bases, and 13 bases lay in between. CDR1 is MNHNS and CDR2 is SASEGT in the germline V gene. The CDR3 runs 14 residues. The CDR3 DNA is TGTGCCAGCAGGCAGATCGAGAGAAACACTGAAGCTTTCTTT. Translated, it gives CASRQIERNTEAFF.

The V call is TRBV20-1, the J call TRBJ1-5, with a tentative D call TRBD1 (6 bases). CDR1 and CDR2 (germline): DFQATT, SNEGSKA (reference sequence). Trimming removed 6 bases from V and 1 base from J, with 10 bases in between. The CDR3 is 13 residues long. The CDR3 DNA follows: TGCAGTGCCATCAGGGGCAGCAATCAGCCCCAGCATTTT. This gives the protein CSAIRGSNQPQHF.

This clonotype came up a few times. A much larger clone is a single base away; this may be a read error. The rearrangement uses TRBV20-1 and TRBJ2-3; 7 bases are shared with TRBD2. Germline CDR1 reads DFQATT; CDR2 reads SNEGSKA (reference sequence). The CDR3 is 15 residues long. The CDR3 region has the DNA TGCAGTGCTAGAGCGGCTAGCGGATACACAGATGCGCAGTATTTT. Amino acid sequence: CSARAASGYTDAQYF.

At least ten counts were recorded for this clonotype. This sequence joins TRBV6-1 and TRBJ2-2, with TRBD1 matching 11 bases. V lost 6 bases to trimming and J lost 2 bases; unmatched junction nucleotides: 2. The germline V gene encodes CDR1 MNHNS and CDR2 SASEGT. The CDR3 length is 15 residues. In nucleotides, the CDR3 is TGTGCCAGCAGGGACAGGGGGCGTAACACCGGGGAGCTGTTTTTT. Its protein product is CASRDRGRNTGELFF.

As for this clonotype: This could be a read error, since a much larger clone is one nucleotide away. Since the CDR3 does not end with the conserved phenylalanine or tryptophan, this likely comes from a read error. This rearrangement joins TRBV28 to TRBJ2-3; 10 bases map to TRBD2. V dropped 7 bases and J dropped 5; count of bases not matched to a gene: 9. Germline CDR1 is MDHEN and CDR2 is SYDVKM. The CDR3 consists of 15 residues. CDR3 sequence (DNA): TGTGCCAGCATGGCGCCTAGCGGGGGACGAGATACGCAGTATTCT. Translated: CASMAPSGGRDTQYS.

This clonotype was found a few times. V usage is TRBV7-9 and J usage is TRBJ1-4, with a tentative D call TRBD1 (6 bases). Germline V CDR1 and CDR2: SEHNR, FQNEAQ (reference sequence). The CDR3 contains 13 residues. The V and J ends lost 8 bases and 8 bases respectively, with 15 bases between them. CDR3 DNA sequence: TGTGCCAGCTCACCGGGACACCAGGAAAAACTGTTTTTT. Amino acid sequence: CASSPGHQEKLFF.